The clone carrying this T cell receptor beta chain was detected many times. TCRdb used MiXCR to reprocess the reads, holding one entry per CDR3 protein. The table lists 250,000 or so distinct CDR3 sequences, more than 25% of them singletons. The data originate from a study of kidney transplant recipient with SARS-CoV-2 infection. The V and J ends lost 3 bases and 4 bases respectively, with 13 bases between them. Germline V gives CDR1 ENHRY, CDR2 SYGVKD. The CDR3 sequence is 16 residues long. J is TRBJ1-6 and V is TRBV10-3, with D maybe TRBD1 (6 bases). This receptor was identified in a male patient aged 30 to 39 who had COVID-19 and was a kidney transplant recipient. Some of the T cells might come from the graft donor. The sequences come from a blood sample, collected at baseline and on roughly day 110 from a kidney transplant recipient. The CDR3 protein is CAISEYNREYNSPLHF. DNA for the CDR3: TGTGCCATCAGTGAATATAACAGGGAATATAATTCACCCCTCCACTTT.